These 8 T cell receptor beta chains were all obtained from the same sample, sequenced in a study of blood T cell repertoires in COVID-19. Clones were read by immunoSEQ multiplex PCR, and TCRdb kept only the in-frame ones, dropping some. The sample has tens of thousands of clones; roughly 81% are singletons. The material sequenced was peripheral blood. Every receptor here comes from a human donor in a cohort sampled during active COVID-19.

V gene TRBV24-1 combines with J gene TRBJ2-1, with D unclear. Germline V gives CDR1 KGHDR, CDR2 SFDVKD. The CDR3 covers 13 residues. Trimming shortened V by 6 bases and J by 5 bases, and 10 bases separated the two germline ends. The CDR3 loop reads CATSKLLHNEQFF. The CDR3 bases are TGTGCCACCAGTAAGCTCCTTCACAATGAGCAGTTCTTC.

The chain employs TRBV7-2 and TRBJ2-1; possibly TRBD2 for D (5 bases). Trimming took off 4 bases at V and 3 bases at J, with 13 bases between the two ends. Germline V gene data show CDR1 as SGHTA and CDR2 as FQGNSA. The CDR3 length is 15 residues. This CDR3 reads CASSSSPGGYNEQFF. CDR3 DNA sequence: TGTGCCAGCAGCTCTAGCCCAGGAGGCTACAATGAGCAGTTCTTC.

The chain links TRBV29-1 to TRBJ2-7; no clear D. The germline gives CDR1 SQVTM, CDR2 ANQGSEA. Trimming took off 4 bases at V and 7 bases at J, with 11 bases between the two ends. The CDR3 is made up of 11 amino acids. Written as DNA, the CDR3 is TGCAGCGTTGCGAGTCAGGTGGAGCAGTACTTC. The encoded protein is CSVASQVEQYF.

The chain employs TRBV4-1 and TRBJ1-3; no clear D gene. The CDR3 is 15 residues long. V gave up 0 bases and J gave up 4 bases, with 10 bases separating them. Germline loops: CDR1 MGHRA, CDR2 YSYEKL. CDR3 DNA: TGCGCCAGCAGCCAAGAAGGTCGGGGAGGAAACACCATATATTTT. Its translation is CASSQEGRGGNTIYF.

This rearrangement joins TRBV7-9 to TRBJ2-7, with D unresolved. V lost 5 bases and J 5 bases, leaving 10 bases between the germline ends. The CDR3 is made up of 12 amino acids. CDR1 and CDR2 from the germline V gene are SEHNR and FQNEAQ (reference sequence). The CDR3 protein is CASSPFGDEQYF. Written as DNA, the CDR3 is TGTGCCAGCAGCCCCTTTGGAGACGAGCAGTACTTC.

CDR3 in DNA: TGCGCCAGCAGCCCACAGAGAGGGCTCTACAATGAGCAGTTCTTC. The encoded protein is CASSPQRGLYNEQFF. The chain has TRBV4-1 and TRBJ2-1; D is perhaps TRBD2 (5 bases). V was pared by 4 bases and J by 3 bases, with 13 bases between. Germline CDR1 is MGHRA and CDR2 is YSYEKL. This CDR3 region has 15 residues.

The chain has TRBV4-1 and TRBJ2-3, with 7 bases aligning to TRBD2. Germline loops: CDR1 MGHRA, CDR2 YSYEKL. The CDR3 is 17 amino acids. J was trimmed by 1 base and V by 0 bases; bases with no gene match: 7. The CDR3: CASSQDRASGRTDTQYF. CDR3 sequence (DNA): TGCGCCAGCAGCCAAGATAGGGCTAGCGGTCGCACAGATACGCAGTATTTT.

The chain combines TRBV5-1 with TRBJ2-3; 7 bases match TRBD2. The CDR3 contains 14 residues. The J segment lost 2 bases and the V segment lost 4 bases, leaving 4 bases of the junction unmatched. Germline V lookup: CDR1 SGHRS, CDR2 YFSETQ. In DNA, the CDR3 is TGCGCCAGCAGCCTAGGGGACTACACAGATACGCAGTATTTT. It translates to CASSLGDYTDTQYF.